These 12 T cell receptor beta chains share one sample of origin, sequenced in a study of T cell responses to AZD1222 COVID-19 vaccine (dated by TCRdb to the early 2020s). Reading the label with the study, this specimen's time point is: about 28 days (+/-7) after the second vaccine dose. Library method: the immunoSEQ multiplex PCR assay. TCRdb stores this immuneACCESS table with in-frame sequences only. Part of the clones is absent; in the studies checked, under half of the shortfall reflects unresolved V genes, and no reason is known for the rest. Counted in this sample were around 150,000 clones; approximately 90% of them appeared once. The ten largest clones add up to around 0.99% of the sample. The input for sequencing was peripheral blood, taken 28 days after the second AZD1222 dose. These receptor sequences come from an adult who received the AZD1222 COVID-19 vaccine.

The chain links TRBV10-3 to TRBJ1-2; 9 positions agree with TRBD1. V lost 5 bases and J lost 3; bases outside the gene matches: 13. CDR3 size: 17 residues. Looked up from germline, CDR1 is ENHRY and CDR2 is SYGVKD. The chain's CDR3 is CAISLHLGTGKDYGYTF. CDR3 sequence (DNA): TGTGCCATCAGTCTCCATCTTGGGACAGGGAAAGACTATGGCTACACCTTC.

This clone was observed a few times. V gene TRBV5-6 combines with J gene TRBJ1-2; possibly TRBD1 for D (6 bases). Trimming shortened V by 0 bases and J by 0 bases, and 9 bases separated the two germline ends. This CDR3 comprises 15 residues. Germline V gene data show CDR1 as SGHDT and CDR2 as YYEEEE. DNA of the CDR3: TGTGCCAGCAGCTTGGGCCGGACAGCTAACTATGGCTACACCTTC. Protein: CASSLGRTANYGYTF.

The CDR3 protein is CASSQDLFAGNTIYF. The CDR3 bases are TGCGCCAGCAGCCAAGATCTTTTTGCTGGAAACACCATATATTTT. The chain has TRBV4-1 and TRBJ1-3; D not resolved. With 0 bases removed from V and 2 bases from J, the gap between germline ends came to 8 bases. The CDR3 totals 15 residues. Germline-derived CDR1 and CDR2 are MGHRA and YSYEKL.

The V call is TRBV12-3 or TRBV12-4, the J call TRBJ1-2, with D perhaps TRBD1 (5 bases). Trimming cost V 7 bases and J 7 bases, with 16 bases left between them. This CDR3 comprises 13 residues. The CDR3 sequence is CASNRVGGAGYTF. The CDR3 DNA is TGTGCCAGCAACCGTGTTGGCGGGGCTGGCTACACCTTC.

The chain links TRBV4-1 to TRBJ2-1; D possibly corresponds to TRBD1 (6 bases). The CDR3 length is 14 residues. Germline-derived CDR1 and CDR2 are MGHRA and YSYEKL. Trimming removed 3 bases from V and 5 bases from J, with 11 bases in between. The CDR3 loop reads CASSHAGTNNEQFF. CDR3 sequence (DNA): TGCGCCAGCAGCCATGCCGGGACAAACAATGAGCAGTTCTTC.

This clone was seen only once. The rearrangement joins TRBV2 to TRBJ1-1; D ambiguous. V shed 7 bases and J shed 0 bases, with 9 bases lying between them. The length of the CDR3 is 13 residues. Germline assignment: CDR1 SNHLY and CDR2 FYNNEI. For the CDR3, the DNA is TGTGCCAGCAAGAGGGAAGTGAACACTGAAGCTTTCTTT. This encodes CASKREVNTEAFF.

The genes are TRBV6-5 and TRBJ2-6; D is unresolved. This CDR3 comprises 13 residues. Trimming took off 8 bases at V and 0 bases at J, with 5 bases between the two ends. From germline, CDR1 is MNHEY and CDR2 SVGAGI. CDR3 loop: CASQSSGANVLTF. CDR3 nucleotides: TGTGCCAGCCAGTCCTCTGGGGCCAACGTCCTGACTTTC.

The V gene is TRBV2, the J gene TRBJ2-7; perhaps TRBD1 as D (5 bases). Germline V gives CDR1 SNHLY, CDR2 FYNNEI. V shed 10 bases and J shed 2 bases, with 18 bases lying between them. This CDR3 is 14 amino acids long. DNA for the CDR3: TGTGCCACCGTACTCTTGGCAGGGACCTACGAGCAGTACTTC. It translates to CATVLLAGTYEQYF.

J is TRBJ2-1 and V is TRBV11-3, with D possibly TRBD2 on 5 matching bases. CDR3 size: 15 residues. V was pared by 1 base and J by 4 bases, with 11 bases between. In germline, CDR1 is SGHNT, CDR2 YENEEA. The CDR3 sequence: CASSLGSSLYNEQFF. The CDR3 region has the DNA TGTGCCAGCAGCTTAGGCTCTAGCCTTTACAATGAGCAGTTCTTC.

The chain couples TRBV18 to TRBJ1-6; no definite D call. Per the germline V gene, CDR1 is KGHSH and CDR2 is LQKENI. The CDR3 is made up of 17 amino acids. V was cut by 2 bases and J by 0 bases, with 11 bases left in between. The CDR3 loop is CASSPSGQFSYNSPLHF. CDR3 nucleotides: TGTGCCAGCTCACCAAGTGGGCAGTTCTCCTATAATTCACCCCTCCACTTT. The full variable domain, rest sourced from reference TRBV18 and TRBJ1-6, is NAGVMQNPRHLVRRRGQEARLRCSPMKGHSHVYWYRQLPEEGLKFMVYLQKENIIDESGMPKERFSAEFPKEGPSILRIQQVVRGDSAAYFCASSPSGQFSYNSPLHFGNGTRLTVT.

The chain combines TRBV5-6 with TRBJ2-7, with 10 bases that match TRBD2. V lost 0 bases to trimming and J lost 1 base; unmatched junction nucleotides: 1. Germline assignment: CDR1 SGHDT and CDR2 YYEEEE. The CDR3 covers 15 residues. In DNA, the CDR3 is TGTGCCAGCAGCTTGGGGACTAGCGGATCCTACGAGCAGTACTTC. Translation gives CASSLGTSGSYEQYF. Together with reference TRBV5-6 and TRBJ2-7, the CDR3 gives the full variable domain: DAGVTQSPTHLIKTRGQQVTLRCSPKSGHDTVSWYQQALGQGPQFIFQYYEEEERQRGNFPDRFSGHQFPNYSSELNVNALLLGDSALYLCASSLGTSGSYEQYFGPGTRLTVT.

This chain connects TRBV12-3 or TRBV12-4 to TRBJ1-6, with a tentative D call TRBD1 (5 bases). The CDR3 is made up of 13 amino acids. Trimming cost V 6 bases and J 10 bases, with 13 bases left between them. This CDR3 reads CASSFFRVSPLHF. CDR3 bases: TGTGCCAGCAGCTTTTTCAGGGTCTCACCCCTCCACTTT.